One and the same sample provided the 5 T cell receptor beta chains below, sequenced in a study of T-cell reconstitution after alpha-beta-depleted transplantation in children. The TCRbeta library incorporated unique molecular identifiers. In TCRdb, the PCR reads were re-called with MiXCR into one record per CDR3 protein. The sample consists of about 150,000 distinct CDR3 sequences, around 10% of them appearing once. The starting material was PBMCs, obtained before TCRalphabeta/CD19-depleted stem cell transplant. The origin of the receptors is a boy aged 2 to 10 with acute myeloid leukemia, due to receive a stem cell transplant.

This clonotype was observed at least ten times. The gene calls are TRBV15 and TRBJ2-5, with 8 bases matching TRBD1. V shed 2 bases, J shed 1 base, and the junction held 3 bases outside the gene matches. This CDR3 comprises 15 residues. In germline, CDR1 is LNHNV, CDR2 YYDKDF (reference sequence). The CDR3 DNA follows: TGTGCCACCAGCAGACTTGGACAGGGCCAAGAGACCCAGTACTTC. It specifies CATSRLGQGQETQYF.

This clonotype has a count of ten or more. This chain uses TRBV5-1 with TRBJ2-5; maybe TRBD1 (6 bases). Germline assignment: CDR1 SGHRS and CDR2 YFSETQ. This CDR3 is 11 amino acids long. The V end was cut by 4 bases, the J end by 5 bases, with 6 bases between. CDR3 nucleotide sequence: TGCGCCAGCAGCGACAGGGAGACCCAGTACTTC. Translating it yields CASSDRETQYF.

This clonotype was counted a few times. This sequence joins TRBV6-1 and TRBJ2-2, with 13 bases aligning to TRBD2. The CDR3 is made up of 17 amino acids. With 6 bases clipped from V and 8 bases from J, the junction kept 12 bases outside the gene matches. CDR1 and CDR2 from the germline V gene are MNHNS and SASEGT. CDR3 DNA: TGTGCCAGCAGGACCACTAGCGGGGGGGCCTCGAGTGGGGAGCTGTTTTTT. Its protein is CASRTTSGGASSGELFF.

This clonotype was recorded many times. This chain connects TRBV6-2 or TRBV6-3 to TRBJ1-1; no reliable D call. V was clipped by 0 bases and J by 4 bases, with 9 bases between them. Germline V gene lookup returns CDR1 MNHEY and CDR2 SVGEGT. This CDR3 comprises 14 residues. The CDR3 is CASSYSSALTEAFF. The CDR3 nucleotides read TGTGCCAGCAGTTACTCTTCAGCCCTCACTGAAGCTTTCTTT.

In its sample, this clonotype was seen many times. Here the CDR3 reads CASSRADTYSYEQYF. The DNA of the CDR3 is TGTGCCAGCAGCCGAGCGGACACCTACTCCTACGAGCAGTACTTC. This chain uses TRBV14 with TRBJ2-7; D may match TRBD1 or TRBD2 (5 bases each). With 4 bases removed from V and 0 bases from J, the gap between germline ends came to 13 bases. The CDR3 extends over 15 amino acids. Germline-derived CDR1 and CDR2 are SGHDN and FVKESK.